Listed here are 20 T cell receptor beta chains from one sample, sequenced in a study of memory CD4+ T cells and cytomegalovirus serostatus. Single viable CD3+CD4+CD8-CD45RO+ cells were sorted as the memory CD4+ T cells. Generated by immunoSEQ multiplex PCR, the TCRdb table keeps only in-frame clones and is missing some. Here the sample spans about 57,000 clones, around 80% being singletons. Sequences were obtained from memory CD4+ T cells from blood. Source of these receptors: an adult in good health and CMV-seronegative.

The CDR3 DNA follows: TGTGCCAGCCGTACCTCAGGAACAGATACGCAGTATTTT. This encodes CASRTSGTDTQYF. The rearrangement uses TRBV19 and TRBJ2-3; D is unresolved. The CDR3 covers 13 residues. Per germline, CDR1 LNHDA and CDR2 SQIVND (reference sequence). V was pared by 9 bases and J by 3 bases, with 13 bases between.

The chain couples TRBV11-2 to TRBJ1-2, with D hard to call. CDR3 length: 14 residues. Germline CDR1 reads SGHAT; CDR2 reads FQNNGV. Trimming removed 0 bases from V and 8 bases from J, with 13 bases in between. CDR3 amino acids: CASSLDNGSGGYTF. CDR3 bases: TGTGCCAGCAGCTTAGATAACGGCTCAGGAGGCTACACCTTC.

DNA of the CDR3: TGTGCCGGTGGACAGGGTCAGATAGCGGGACACTCCTACAATGAGCAGTTCTTC. This codes for CAGGQGQIAGHSYNEQFF. The chain recombines TRBV2 with TRBJ2-1; D could derive from TRBD1 or TRBD2 (8 bases each). Trimming cost V 11 bases and J 0 bases, with 26 bases left between them. The CDR3 length is 18 residues. Germline lookup yields CDR1 SNHLY and CDR2 FYNNEI.

For the CDR3, the DNA is TGTGCCAGCAGTTTATTGGGGAACACTGAAGCTTTCTTT. Translating it yields CASSLLGNTEAFF. This chain uses TRBV28 with TRBJ1-1, with no clear D. CDR3 size: 13 residues. Germline values: CDR1 MDHEN, CDR2 SYDVKM. V gave up 1 base and J gave up 1 base, with 4 bases separating them.

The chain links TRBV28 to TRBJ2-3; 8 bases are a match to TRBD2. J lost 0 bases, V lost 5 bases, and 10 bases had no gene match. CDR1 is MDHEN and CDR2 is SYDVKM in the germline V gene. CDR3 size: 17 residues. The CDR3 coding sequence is TGTGCCAGCAGTCCAACTGGTAGCGGGGCTAGCACAGATACGCAGTATTTT. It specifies CASSPTGSGASTDTQYF.

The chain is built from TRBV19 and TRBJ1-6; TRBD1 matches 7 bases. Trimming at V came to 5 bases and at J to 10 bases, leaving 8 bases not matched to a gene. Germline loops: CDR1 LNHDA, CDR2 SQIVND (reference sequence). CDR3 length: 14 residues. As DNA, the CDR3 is TGTGCCAGTAGTCCCCAGGGGGGAGGATCACCCCTCCACTTT. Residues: CASSPQGGGSPLHF.

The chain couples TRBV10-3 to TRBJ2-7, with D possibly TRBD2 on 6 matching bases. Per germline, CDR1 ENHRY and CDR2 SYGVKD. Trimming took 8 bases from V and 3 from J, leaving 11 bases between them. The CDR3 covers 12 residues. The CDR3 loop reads CAIAGSFYEQYF. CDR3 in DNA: TGTGCCATCGCCGGGAGCTTCTACGAGCAGTACTTC.

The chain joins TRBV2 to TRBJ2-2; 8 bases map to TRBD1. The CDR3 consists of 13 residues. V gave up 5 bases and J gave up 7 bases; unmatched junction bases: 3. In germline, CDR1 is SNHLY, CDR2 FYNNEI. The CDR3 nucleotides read TGTGCCAGCAGTTCAGGGGGCCTCGGGGAGCTGTTTTTT. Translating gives CASSSGGLGELFF.

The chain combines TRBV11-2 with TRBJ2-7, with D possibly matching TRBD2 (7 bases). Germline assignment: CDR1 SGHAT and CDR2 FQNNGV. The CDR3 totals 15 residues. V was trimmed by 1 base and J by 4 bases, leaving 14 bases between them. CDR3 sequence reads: CASSLAAGAVYEQYF. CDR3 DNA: TGTGCCAGCAGCTTAGCGGCGGGGGCGGTTTACGAGCAGTACTTC.

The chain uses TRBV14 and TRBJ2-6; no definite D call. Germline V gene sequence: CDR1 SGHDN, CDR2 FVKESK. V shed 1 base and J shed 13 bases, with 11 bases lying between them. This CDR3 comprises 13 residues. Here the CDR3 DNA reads TGTGCCAGCAGCCAAGGGGCCGCCGGAGTCCTGACTTTC. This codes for CASSQGAAGVLTF.

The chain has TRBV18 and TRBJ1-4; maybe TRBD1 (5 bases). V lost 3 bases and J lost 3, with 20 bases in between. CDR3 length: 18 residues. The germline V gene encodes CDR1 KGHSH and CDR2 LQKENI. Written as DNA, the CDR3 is TGTGCCAGCTCACCGCTCTCGGGACTCGGCGGGGCTAATGAAAAACTGTTTTTT. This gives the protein CASSPLSGLGGANEKLFF.

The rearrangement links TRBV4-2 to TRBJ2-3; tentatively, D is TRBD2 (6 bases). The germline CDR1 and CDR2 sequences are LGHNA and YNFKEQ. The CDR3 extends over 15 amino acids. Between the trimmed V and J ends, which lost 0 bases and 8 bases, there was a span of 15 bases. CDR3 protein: CASSQDAGGAGTQYF. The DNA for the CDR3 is TGTGCCAGCAGCCAAGATGCTGGCGGAGCGGGTACGCAGTATTTT.

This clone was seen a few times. The CDR3 sequence: CASSLYGTAYEQYF. CDR3 coding DNA: TGTGCCAGCAGTTTATACGGGACAGCCTACGAGCAGTACTTC. V is TRBV6-5 and J is TRBJ2-7, with TRBD1 matching over 7 bases. This CDR3 region has 14 residues. The V segment lost 4 bases and the J segment 2 bases; nucleotides outside the gene matches: 5. In germline, CDR1 is MNHEY, CDR2 SVGAGI.

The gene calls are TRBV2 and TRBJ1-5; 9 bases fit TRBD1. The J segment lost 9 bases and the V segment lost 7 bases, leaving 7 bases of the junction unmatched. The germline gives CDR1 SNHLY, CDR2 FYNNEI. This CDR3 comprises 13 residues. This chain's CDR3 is CASTGQGSSPQHF. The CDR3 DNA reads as TGTGCCAGCACAGGACAGGGGAGTTCGCCCCAGCATTTT.

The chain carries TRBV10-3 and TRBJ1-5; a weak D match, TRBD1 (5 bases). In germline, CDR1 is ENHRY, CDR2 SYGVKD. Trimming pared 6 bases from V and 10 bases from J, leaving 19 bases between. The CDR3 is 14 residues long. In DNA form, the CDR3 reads TGTGCCATCAGCTCCGGGGACGTTATGTATCCCCAGCATTTT. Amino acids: CAISSGDVMYPQHF.

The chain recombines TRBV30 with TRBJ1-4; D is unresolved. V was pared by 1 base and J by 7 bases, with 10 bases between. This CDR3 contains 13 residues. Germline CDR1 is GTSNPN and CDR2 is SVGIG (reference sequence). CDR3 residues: CAWSAGFGEKLFF. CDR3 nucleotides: TGTGCCTGGAGTGCGGGGTTCGGTGAAAAACTGTTTTTT.

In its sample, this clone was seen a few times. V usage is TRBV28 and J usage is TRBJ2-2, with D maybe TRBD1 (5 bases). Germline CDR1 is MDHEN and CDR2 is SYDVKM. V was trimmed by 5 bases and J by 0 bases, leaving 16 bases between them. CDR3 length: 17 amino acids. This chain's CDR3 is CASSHQFDSANTGELFF. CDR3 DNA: TGTGCCAGCAGTCACCAATTTGACAGCGCGAACACCGGGGAGCTGTTTTTT.

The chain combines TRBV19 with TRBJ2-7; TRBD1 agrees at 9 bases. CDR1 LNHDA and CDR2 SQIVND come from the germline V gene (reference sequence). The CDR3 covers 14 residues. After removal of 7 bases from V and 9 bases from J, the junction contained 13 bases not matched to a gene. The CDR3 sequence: CASNQPGQGGGQYF. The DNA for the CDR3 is TGTGCCAGTAATCAACCGGGACAGGGAGGTGGGCAGTACTTC. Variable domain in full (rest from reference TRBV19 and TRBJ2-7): DGGITQSPKYLFRKEGQNVTLSCEQNLNHDAMYWYRQDPGQGLRLIYYSQIVNDFQKGDIAEGYSVSREKKESFPLTVTSAQKNPTAFYLCASNQPGQGGGQYFGPGTRLTVT.

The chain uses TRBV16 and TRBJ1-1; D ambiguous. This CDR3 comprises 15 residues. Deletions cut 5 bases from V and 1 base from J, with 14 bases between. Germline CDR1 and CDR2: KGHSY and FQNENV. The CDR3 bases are TGTGCCAGCAGCTACACAAGTTGGGCGAACACTGAAGCTTTCTTT. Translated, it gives CASSYTSWANTEAFF. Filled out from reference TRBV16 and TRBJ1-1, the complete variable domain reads GEEVAQTPKHLVRGEGQKAKLYCAPIKGHSYVFWYQQVLKNEFKFLISFQNENVFDETGMPKERFSAKCLPNSPCSLEIQATKLEDSAVYFCASSYTSWANTEAFFGQGTRLTVV.

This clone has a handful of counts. In DNA form, the CDR3 reads TGTGCCAGCAGCTTAGCGTCGGGGACCTCCTACGAGCAGTACTTC. Translated: CASSLASGTSYEQYF. This chain links TRBV11-3 with TRBJ2-7, with D possibly called TRBD1 or TRBD2 (5 bases each). The CDR3 runs to 15 residues. The germline V and J ends were trimmed by 1 base and 0 bases, with 10 bases remaining between them. Germline V CDR1 and CDR2: SGHNT, YENEEA.